This TCR beta chain was obtained from a study of blood T cell repertoires in COVID-19. Looking at the study overall: From the United States, Italy and Spain came samples of acute and convalescent COVID-19.

Grouping used clinical history reported by participants in a survey and questionnaire. Using immunoSEQ multiplex PCR, the repertoire was profiled, and TCRdb retains in-frame clones only, with some absent. Here the sample spans about 270,000 clones, over 80% being singletons. Germline loops: CDR1 SGHRS, CDR2 YFSETQ. CDR3 length equals 14 residues. Trimming pared 4 bases from V and 5 bases from J, leaving 15 bases between. The chain carries TRBV5-1 and TRBJ1-1; D is ambiguous. Source material: PBMCs or T cells enriched from blood (not recorded which). This receptor was identified in a woman between 25 and 40 years old with acute COVID-19. Here the CDR3 reads CASSLQELGTEAFF. The CDR3, as DNA: TGCGCCAGCAGCCTGCAAGAACTAGGGACTGAAGCTTTCTTT.